Below are 32 T cell receptor beta chains sequenced from a single sample in a study of cytomegalovirus exposure and HLA in healthy donors. The primer mix had 60 Vbeta and 13 Jbeta primers. The data were produced by immunoSEQ multiplex PCR, yet TCRdb's version contains in-frame clones alone and is incomplete. The sample yields 150,000 to 200,000 clones, around 80% seen once. Sequenced input: PBMCs. These TCRs come from a woman in her fifties or sixties in good health and CMV-seropositive.

This clone was detected only a few times. The chain links TRBV6-1 to TRBJ2-2, with TRBD1 matching over 7 bases. Looked up from germline, CDR1 is MNHNS and CDR2 is SASEGT. The CDR3 is 13 amino acids. The V gene end was trimmed by 8 bases and the J gene end by 6 bases; junction bases not matched to a gene: 6. In DNA, the CDR3 is TGTGCCAGCCTGGGACAGTACTCCGGGGAGCTGTTTTTT. This sequence encodes CASLGQYSGELFF.

The V call is TRBV19, the J call TRBJ1-1; no reliable D call. CDR1 is LNHDA, CDR2 SQIVND, per germline (reference sequence). This CDR3 is 16 amino acids long. V was clipped by 2 bases and J by 1 base, with 14 bases between them. The CDR3 is CASSIIGRGENTEAFF. The DNA of the CDR3 is TGTGCCAGTAGTATAATCGGGCGCGGGGAGAACACTGAAGCTTTCTTT.

This clone was observed a handful of times. CDR3 DNA: TGTGCCAGTAAAATGGACAGAGCGAGTGAAAAACTGTTTTTT. Translating gives CASKMDRASEKLFF. This chain uses TRBV19 with TRBJ1-4; possible D gene TRBD1, 6 bases. Trimming removed 7 bases from V and 7 bases from J, with 16 bases in between. The CDR3 contains 14 residues. Looked up from germline, CDR1 is LNHDA and CDR2 is SQIVND (reference sequence). The full variable domain, rest sourced from reference TRBV19 and TRBJ1-4, is DGGITQSPKYLFRKEGQNVTLSCEQNLNHDAMYWYRQDPGQGLRLIYYSQIVNDFQKGDIAEGYSVSREKKESFPLTVTSAQKNPTAFYLCASKMDRASEKLFFGSGTQLSVL.

The chain joins TRBV11-3 to TRBJ1-1; a possible D gene is TRBD1 (6 bases). CDR1 is SGHNT and CDR2 is YENEEA in the germline V gene. The germline V and J ends were trimmed by 5 bases and 7 bases, with 14 bases remaining between them. The CDR3 extends over 13 amino acids. The chain's CDR3 is CASSNRVEDEAFF. The CDR3 DNA is TGTGCCAGCAGCAACAGGGTGGAAGATGAAGCTTTCTTT.

The J gene is TRBJ1-1, the V gene TRBV27, with a tentative D call TRBD1 (5 bases). V was cut by 2 bases and J by 2 bases, with 21 bases left in between. CDR3 length: 18 amino acids. The germline V gene encodes CDR1 MNHEY and CDR2 SMNVEV (reference sequence). This CDR3 reads CASSLAPGLLRGNTEAFF. The CDR3 nucleotides are TGTGCCAGCAGTTTAGCACCGGGACTCCTACGGGGCAACACTGAAGCTTTCTTT.

This chain joins TRBV9 and TRBJ1-6; TRBD1 agrees at 10 bases. The CDR3 totals 16 residues. V lost 3 bases and J lost 6; bases outside the gene matches: 6. Looked up from germline, CDR1 is SGDLS and CDR2 is YYNGEE. The CDR3 is CASSDARQGANSPLHF. The CDR3 region has the DNA TGTGCCAGCAGCGACGCCAGACAGGGGGCTAATTCACCCCTCCACTTT.

The chain combines TRBV7-9 with TRBJ2-7; a possible D gene is TRBD2 (5 bases). Trimming stripped 7 bases from V and 2 bases from J, with 15 bases between. CDR1 and CDR2 from the germline V gene are SEHNR and FQNEAQ (reference sequence). This CDR3 spans 14 amino acids. The CDR3 here is CASMLGDLAYEQYF. The CDR3 DNA reads TGTGCCAGCATGTTGGGAGACCTCGCCTACGAGCAGTACTTC.

The sample holds one count of this clone. The V and J genes are TRBV19 and TRBJ1-1, with D possibly TRBD1 on 5 matching bases. The CDR3 has 16 amino acids. Germline CDR1 LNHDA, CDR2 SQIVND (reference sequence). V lost 6 bases and J lost 1, with 18 bases in between. For the CDR3, the DNA is TGTGCCAGTAGCATTCTTGGGGCAGGGCCGAACACTGAAGCTTTCTTT. Amino acid sequence: CASSILGAGPNTEAFF.

This rearrangement joins TRBV4-2 to TRBJ2-5; TRBD1 matches at 10 bases. The V segment lost 3 bases and the J segment 2 bases; nucleotides outside the gene matches: 6. Germline CDR1 and CDR2: LGHNA and YNFKEQ. The CDR3 sequence is 16 residues long. CDR3 amino acids: CASSHGTGEGQETQYF. The CDR3 DNA follows: TGTGCCAGCAGCCACGGGACAGGGGAGGGTCAAGAGACCCAGTACTTC.

This chain joins TRBV2 and TRBJ1-1; 8 bases are a match to TRBD1. Germline trimming cut 6 bases from V and 4 bases from J; bases unmatched to any gene: 7. The CDR3 has 14 residues. Germline lookup yields CDR1 SNHLY and CDR2 FYNNEI. The CDR3 reads CASRIGTGGTEAFF. CDR3 coding DNA: TGTGCCAGCAGGATAGGGACAGGTGGCACTGAAGCTTTCTTT.

The chain uses TRBV7-2 and TRBJ1-6; no clear D. V lost 4 bases, J lost 6 bases, and 7 bases lay in between. Germline CDR1 and CDR2: SGHTA and FQGNSA. This CDR3 has 13 residues. This CDR3 is CASSSLFNSPLHF. Here the CDR3 DNA reads TGTGCCAGCAGCTCCCTCTTTAATTCACCCCTCCACTTT.

CDR3: CASRRGGVRGEQYF. CDR3 DNA: TGTGCCAGCAGGAGAGGAGGGGTTAGGGGCGAGCAGTACTTC. The rearrangement links TRBV14 to TRBJ2-7; possible D gene TRBD2, 6 bases. The V end lost 6 bases, the J end lost 6 bases, and 18 bases lay between the germline ends. CDR3 length equals 14 residues. Germline V lookup: CDR1 SGHDN, CDR2 FVKESK.

This clone occurred once. The chain employs TRBV28 and TRBJ2-7; 7 bases agree with TRBD2. CDR3 length: 13 amino acids. V was pared by 7 bases and J by 2 bases, with 5 bases of the junction left unmatched. In germline, CDR1 is MDHEN, CDR2 SYDVKM. The CDR3 DNA follows: TGTGCCAGCACCGGGACTACCCCCTACGAGCAGTACTTC. It encodes CASTGTTPYEQYF.

The CDR3 region is CASSEGLAGAGDTQYF. In DNA form, the CDR3 reads TGTGCCAGCAGCGAGGGACTAGCGGGGGCCGGGGATACGCAGTATTTT. The J gene is TRBJ2-3, the V gene TRBV7-9, with 14 positions matching TRBD2. Trimming at V came to 5 bases and at J to 6 bases, leaving 7 bases not matched to a gene. The CDR3 length is 16 residues. Germline V gene data show CDR1 as SEHNR and CDR2 as FQNEAQ (reference sequence). Full variable domain (remainder filled in from reference TRBV7-9 and TRBJ2-3): DTGVSQNPRHKITKRGQNVTFRCDPISEHNRLYWYRQTLGQGPEFLTYFQNEAQLEKSRLLSDRFSAERPKGSFSTLEIQRTEQGDSAMYLCASSEGLAGAGDTQYFGPGTRLTVL.

This clone appeared a few times. The genes are TRBV28 and TRBJ2-7; possibly TRBD2 for D (6 bases). The CDR3 is 12 amino acids. Germline V lookup: CDR1 MDHEN, CDR2 SYDVKM. Trimming cost V 4 bases and J 5 bases, with 9 bases left between them. In DNA, the CDR3 is TGTGCCAGCAGTTATCGGGGGAACGAGCAGTACTTC. This translates into CASSYRGNEQYF.

This clone was observed once. The chain is built from TRBV2 and TRBJ2-7; D ambiguous. This CDR3 is built from 15 residues. Germline CDR1 reads SNHLY; CDR2 reads FYNNEI. Deletions cut 6 bases from V and 10 bases from J, with 25 bases between. The CDR3 protein is CASRATETPSSLQYF. The CDR3 DNA reads as TGTGCCAGCAGGGCAACAGAGACCCCTTCTTCGCTACAGTACTTC.

This chain uses TRBV5-6 with TRBJ2-5, with 8 positions matching TRBD1. V shed 2 bases, J shed 6 bases, and the junction held 12 bases outside the gene matches. The CDR3 sequence is 16 residues long. The germline CDR1 and CDR2 sequences are SGHDT and YYEEEE. The CDR3 here is CASSLERRQGRQTQYF. The CDR3 DNA is TGTGCCAGCAGCTTAGAACGCCGACAGGGGAGGCAGACCCAGTACTTC.

The chain employs TRBV6-5 and TRBJ1-1; the D is unclear. The V end lost 7 bases, the J end lost 4 bases, and 16 bases lay between the germline ends. This CDR3 has 14 residues. Per germline, CDR1 MNHEY and CDR2 SVGAGI. The CDR3 region has the DNA TGTGCCAGCACCCAGGCCGACGGCCTCACTGAAGCTTTCTTT. Amino acid sequence: CASTQADGLTEAFF.

V is TRBV4-2 and J is TRBJ1-6; D not resolved. The CDR3 has 15 residues. V was trimmed by 1 base and J by 14 bases, leaving 18 bases between them. Per the germline V gene, CDR1 is LGHNA and CDR2 is YNFKEQ. The CDR3 protein is CASSQGAGVRLSLHF. In DNA form, the CDR3 reads TGTGCCAGCAGCCAAGGGGCTGGTGTCCGTTTATCCCTCCACTTT.

The genes are TRBV5-1 and TRBJ2-1; 7 nucleotides match TRBD2. This CDR3 comprises 15 residues. CDR1 is SGHRS and CDR2 is YFSETQ in the germline V gene. Trimming cost V 0 bases and J 7 bases; bases outside gene matches: 7. CDR3 region: CASSLGEGARNEQFF. DNA for the CDR3: TGCGCCAGCAGCTTGGGGGAGGGTGCTAGGAATGAGCAGTTCTTC.

In its sample, this clone was seen once. The V and J genes are TRBV6-5 and TRBJ1-1, with a weak D call TRBD1 (5 bases). The germline CDR1 and CDR2 sequences are MNHEY and SVGAGI. Trimming shortened V by 6 bases and J by 8 bases, and 13 bases separated the two germline ends. The CDR3 sequence is 12 residues long. The CDR3 is CASSFRQREAFF. The DNA of the CDR3 is TGTGCCAGCAGCTTTCGACAGCGAGAAGCTTTCTTT.

The chain combines TRBV29-1 with TRBJ1-2; the D gene is possibly TRBD1 (6 bases). The CDR3 runs 13 residues. CDR1 is SQVTM, CDR2 ANQGSEA, per germline. V lost 7 bases and J 0 bases, leaving 12 bases between the germline ends. CDR3 in amino acids: CSAKGEPNYGYTF. The CDR3 DNA is TGCAGCGCCAAGGGGGAGCCTAACTATGGCTACACCTTC.

This clone was detected only a few times. V gene TRBV9 combines with J gene TRBJ2-3; 12 nucleotides line up with TRBD1. Germline CDR1 SGDLS, CDR2 YYNGEE. This CDR3 comprises 17 residues. J gave up 4 bases and V 5 bases, and 11 bases lay outside the gene matches. The CDR3 DNA sequence: TGTGCCAGCAGTTTCCTAACCGGGACAGGGGGCGCAGATACGCAGTATTTT. Protein sequence: CASSFLTGTGGADTQYF.

The chain joins TRBV10-3 to TRBJ1-1; D is perhaps TRBD1 (6 bases). The CDR3 extends over 11 amino acids. Trimming took 9 bases from V and 8 from J, leaving 13 bases between them. CDR1 is ENHRY and CDR2 is SYGVKD in the germline V gene. The CDR3 spells CAIVQGREAFF. The CDR3 DNA is TGTGCCATTGTACAGGGCCGAGAAGCTTTCTTT.

This clone was recorded a few times. The rearrangement uses TRBV10-3 and TRBJ2-2; the match to TRBD2 covers 9 bases. V was clipped by 5 bases and J by 4 bases; unmatched bases: 5. Germline loops: CDR1 ENHRY, CDR2 SYGVKD. The CDR3 extends over 15 amino acids. CDR3 bases: TGTGCCATCAGTAAGACTAGCGGCCTCACCGGGGAGCTGTTTTTT. This codes for CAISKTSGLTGELFF.

V is TRBV7-2 and J is TRBJ2-7; D may be TRBD1 (6 bases). Germline CDR1 SGHTA, CDR2 FQGNSA. V lost 4 bases, J lost 2 bases, and 15 bases lay in between. The CDR3 is 15 residues long. DNA of the CDR3: TGTGCCAGCAGCTCGTACAGGGTTTCAACCTACGAGCAGTACTTC. Protein: CASSSYRVSTYEQYF.

This clone was seen more than once but under ten times. This same CDR3 is encoded by further DNA sequences in the sample. The chain carries TRBV6-5 and TRBJ2-7, with 11 bases matching TRBD2. The J segment lost 3 bases and the V segment lost 0 bases, leaving 1 base of the junction unmatched. This CDR3 has 15 amino acids. Germline V gives CDR1 MNHEY, CDR2 SVGAGI. The CDR3: CASSYSGTSGYEQYF. CDR3 bases: TGTGCCAGCAGTTACTCTGGGACTAGCGGCTACGAGCAGTACTTC.

The chain recombines TRBV11-1 with TRBJ1-1; TRBD1 aligns across 8 bases. Germline CDR1 is SGHAT and CDR2 is FQDESV (reference sequence). The length of the CDR3 is 14 residues. V trimming: 5 bases; J trimming: 1 base; junction bases outside the gene matches: 3. For the CDR3, the DNA is TGTGCCAGCAGCCGACAGGGGTGGAACACTGAAGCTTTCTTT. This sequence encodes CASSRQGWNTEAFF.

The chain couples TRBV19 to TRBJ1-1, with 7 bases identical to TRBD1. J gave up 0 bases and V 7 bases, and 8 bases lay outside the gene matches. Germline V CDR1 and CDR2: LNHDA, SQIVND (reference sequence). This CDR3 is built from 15 residues. CDR3: CASIQGLYMNTEAFF. CDR3 nucleotide sequence: TGTGCCAGTATACAGGGGCTTTACATGAACACTGAAGCTTTCTTT.

The V call is TRBV30, the J call TRBJ1-1; D is undetermined. The CDR3 consists of 14 residues. Germline-derived CDR1 and CDR2 are GTSNPN and SVGIG (reference sequence). Trimming shortened V by 0 bases and J by 0 bases, and 8 bases separated the two germline ends. Here the CDR3 reads CAWSVNLMNTEAFF. The CDR3, as DNA: TGTGCCTGGAGTGTGAACTTAATGAACACTGAAGCTTTCTTT.

With respect to this clone: One end of the junction varies from germline; a read error may be responsible. The CDR3 sequence is CSSSHRDSYEKLFF. CDR3 nucleotide sequence: TGTTCCAGCAGCCACCGGGACAGCTATGAAAAACTGTTTTTT. The V gene is TRBV7-9, the J gene TRBJ1-4; 7 bases agree with TRBD1. Germline CDR1 SEHNR, CDR2 FQNEAQ (reference sequence). The CDR3 runs 14 residues.

This clone was recorded only once. Other DNA sequences in this sample translate to the same CDR3. This rearrangement joins TRBV19 to TRBJ2-5; no reliable D call. The CDR3 sequence is 13 residues long. Germline assignment: CDR1 LNHDA and CDR2 SQIVND (reference sequence). V was cut by 3 bases and J by 3 bases, with 8 bases left in between. CDR3 sequence: CASSINRKETQYF. Here the CDR3 DNA reads TGTGCCAGTAGTATTAATAGAAAAGAGACCCAGTACTTC.